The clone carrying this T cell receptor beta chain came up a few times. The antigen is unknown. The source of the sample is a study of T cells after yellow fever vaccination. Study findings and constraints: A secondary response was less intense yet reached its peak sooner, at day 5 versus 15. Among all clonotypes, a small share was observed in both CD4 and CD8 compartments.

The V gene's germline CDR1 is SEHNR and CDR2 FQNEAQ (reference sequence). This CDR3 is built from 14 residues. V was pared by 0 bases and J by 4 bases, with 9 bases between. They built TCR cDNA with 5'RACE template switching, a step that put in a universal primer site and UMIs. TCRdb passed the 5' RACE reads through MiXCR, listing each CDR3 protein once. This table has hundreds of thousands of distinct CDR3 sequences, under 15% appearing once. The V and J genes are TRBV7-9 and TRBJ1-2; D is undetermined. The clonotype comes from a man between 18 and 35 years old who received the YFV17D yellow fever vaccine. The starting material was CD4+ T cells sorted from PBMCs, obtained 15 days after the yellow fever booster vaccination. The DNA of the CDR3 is TGTGCCAGCAGCTTAGCGGCAGGCTCCTATGGCTACACCTTC. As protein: CASSLAAGSYGYTF.